This T cell receptor (beta chain) was found in a study of CD8+CD57+ T cells in acquired aplastic anemia. Study summary: When averaged, DNA from sorted CD4+ and CD8+ cells came to 3 to 4 ug. Sequencing produced an average of about 11 million reads per healthy donor for CD4+ cells.

Notes on this clonotype: Its target is unknown.

Study findings and constraints: Patients and controls had in common fewer than 30 CD8+ CDR3 sequences.

TCR beta VDJ combinations and CDR3 sequences were profiled from genomic DNA. TCRdb fed the reads into MiXCR, producing one record per CDR3 protein. The data show about 210,000 distinct CDR3 sequences, around 60% seen once. The receptor comes from a human donor in good health. The sequenced sample consisted of sorted CD4+, CD8+, or CD8+CD57+ T cells (not recorded which) from PBMCs.

CDR3 residues: CASTMPVLSYEQYF. In DNA form, the CDR3 reads TGTGCCAGCACTATGCCGGTCCTCTCCTACGAGCAGTACTTC. This chain links TRBV2 with TRBJ2-7; D gene uncertain. The germline V gene encodes CDR1 SNHLY and CDR2 FYNNEI. This CDR3 region has 14 residues. Trimming took off 7 bases at V and 0 bases at J, with 13 bases between the two ends.